A single sample is the source of the 26 T cell receptor beta chains below, sequenced in a study of molecular identifiers for immune sequencing clone quantification. MiXCR, applied by TCRdb to the PCR reads, yields one record per CDR3 protein. The sample has about half a million distinct CDR3 sequences, 25% seen once. Sequencing was carried out using naive CD8+ T cells from blood, with Jurkat cell RNA spiked in. Described subset: FACS-sorted CD8+CD4-CCR7+CD45RA+ naive T cells. These receptors all come from a human donor in good health. Some libraries in this study had Jurkat cell RNA spiked in.

The chain links TRBV19 to TRBJ2-5, with a tentative D call TRBD2 (6 bases). The CDR3 is made up of 14 amino acids. V lost 3 bases to trimming and J lost 1 base, with 9 bases between them. The germline V gene encodes CDR1 LNHDA and CDR2 SQIVND (reference sequence). CDR3 in DNA: TGTGCCAGTAGTATCGGACTACCCCAAGAGACCCAGTACTTC. Its protein product is CASSIGLPQETQYF.

This clonotype turned up a few times. This rearrangement joins TRBV11-2 to TRBJ2-1; D not certain. Germline V lookup: CDR1 SGHAT, CDR2 FQNNGV. Trimming stripped 6 bases from V and 3 bases from J, with 6 bases between. The CDR3 extends over 12 amino acids. The CDR3 loop reads CASRFGYNEQFF. In nucleotides, the CDR3 is TGTGCCAGCAGATTCGGCTACAATGAGCAGTTCTTC.

As regards this clonotype: A junction end diverges from the germline sequence, so it may reflect a read error. The chain links TRBV27 to TRBJ2-5; D perhaps matches TRBD1 (6 bases). Germline V lookup: CDR1 MNHEY, CDR2 SMNVEV (reference sequence). This CDR3 is built from 15 residues. Here the CDR3 reads CASSAGTYGQEPQYF. CDR3 sequence (DNA): TGTGCCAGCAGTGCCGGGACATATGGTCAAGAGCCCCAGTACTTC.

This clonotype was detected many times. The gene calls are TRBV29-1 and TRBJ2-5; TRBD1 might be the D (6 bases). Germline V gene lookup returns CDR1 SQVTM and CDR2 ANQGSEA. Trimming cost V 7 bases and J 2 bases, with 14 bases left between them. The CDR3 extends over 13 amino acids. The CDR3 DNA reads as TGCAGCGCTCCCGGGACACTACAAGAGACCCAGTACTTC. Its translation is CSAPGTLQETQYF.

This clonotype was seen more than once but under ten times. The rearrangement links TRBV20-1 to TRBJ2-1; possible D gene TRBD1, 5 bases. The CDR3 length is 15 residues. Per germline, CDR1 DFQATT and CDR2 SNEGSKA (reference sequence). Trimming removed 0 bases from V and 3 bases from J, with 12 bases in between. The CDR3 bases are TGCAGTGCTAGAGACACAGGCCGCGTCTACAATGAGCAGTTCTTC. This encodes CSARDTGRVYNEQFF.

V usage is TRBV2 and J usage is TRBJ1-1, with TRBD1 as a possible D gene (6 bases). CDR3 length: 13 amino acids. Germline CDR1 is SNHLY and CDR2 is FYNNEI. The CDR3 here is CGRQGQTDTEAFF. The CDR3 DNA reads TGTGGCAGGCAGGGGCAGACGGACACTGAAGCTTTCTTT.

This clonotype was counted a few times. The chain couples TRBV30 to TRBJ2-7, with a tentative D call TRBD2 (6 bases). The V end lost 2 bases, the J end lost 3 bases, and 17 bases lay between the germline ends. The CDR3 is made up of 15 amino acids. The germline gives CDR1 GTSNPN, CDR2 SVGIG (reference sequence). The CDR3 DNA reads TGTGCCTGGAGTCCCCTCGGGGGAGGAGACTACGAGCAGTACTTC. As protein: CAWSPLGGGDYEQYF. Combining the CDR3 with reference TRBV30 and TRBJ2-7 gives the whole variable domain SQTIHQWPATLVQPVGSPLSLECTVEGTSNPNLYWYRQAAGRGLQLLFYSVGIGQISSEVPQNLSASRPQDRQFILSSKKLLLSDSGFYLCAWSPLGGGDYEQYFGPGTRLTVT.

This sequence joins TRBV2 and TRBJ1-4; 8 bases fit TRBD1. CDR3 length: 14 amino acids. Per the germline V gene, CDR1 is SNHLY and CDR2 is FYNNEI. V dropped 4 bases and J dropped 7; count of bases not matched to a gene: 5. The CDR3 sequence: CASSASGQGEKLFF. In nucleotides, the CDR3 is TGTGCCAGCAGTGCCAGCGGACAGGGTGAAAAACTGTTTTTT.

The chain combines TRBV6-5 with TRBJ1-1; D is uncertain. CDR1 is MNHEY, CDR2 SVGAGI, per germline. This CDR3 contains 17 residues. V was shortened by 5 bases and J by 0 bases, with 19 bases between the two germline ends. The CDR3 protein is CASSPIGSNIMNTEAFF. The CDR3 DNA follows: TGTGCCAGCAGTCCCATCGGCAGTAACATCATGAACACTGAAGCTTTCTTT.

The DNA of the CDR3 is TGTGCCTGGAGTGTAGGGATCTCTGGAAACACCATATATTTT. It yields the protein CAWSVGISGNTIYF. The rearrangement uses TRBV30 and TRBJ1-3; D gene ambiguous. The CDR3 consists of 14 residues. Trimming took off 0 bases at V and 0 bases at J, with 6 bases between the two ends. The germline V gene has CDR1 GTSNPN and CDR2 SVGIG (reference sequence).

This clonotype was seen only a few times. The gene calls are TRBV27 and TRBJ1-4, with a possible D match to TRBD1 (6 bases). The CDR3 length is 15 residues. Germline V lookup: CDR1 MNHEY, CDR2 SMNVEV (reference sequence). V shed 6 bases and J shed 8 bases, with 19 bases lying between them. For the CDR3, the DNA is TGTGCCAGCAGAAAAACAGGGATTAGGCAGGAAAAACTGTTTTTT. Protein: CASRKTGIRQEKLFF.

This clonotype was detected only a few times. V and J are TRBV27 and TRBJ1-5; 9 nucleotides match TRBD1. Germline V gene sequence: CDR1 MNHEY, CDR2 SMNVEV (reference sequence). The CDR3 loop spans 14 amino acids. V shed 6 bases and J 7 bases; nucleotides not matched to a gene: 7. The DNA of the CDR3 is TGTGCCAGCAGCTGGACAGGGGAGCACCAGCCCCAGCATTTT. It specifies CASSWTGEHQPQHF.

The rearrangement links TRBV28 to TRBJ2-1; perhaps TRBD1 as D (6 bases). CDR1 is MDHEN, CDR2 SYDVKM, per germline. This CDR3 has 14 amino acids. The germline V and J ends were trimmed by 7 bases and 2 bases, with 12 bases remaining between them. The CDR3 DNA is TGTGCCAGCAATTTCAGGGGACCCTACAATGAGCAGTTCTTC. Translated, it gives CASNFRGPYNEQFF.

The rearrangement uses TRBV20-1 and TRBJ1-1, with D unresolved. V was clipped by 1 base and J by 7 bases, with 10 bases between them. Germline V CDR1 and CDR2: DFQATT, SNEGSKA (reference sequence). The CDR3 loop spans 12 amino acids. The CDR3 here is CSARGPLSEAFF. The DNA for the CDR3 is TGCAGTGCTAGAGGTCCCCTGAGTGAAGCTTTCTTT.

This clonotype appeared a few times. The J gene is TRBJ2-1, the V gene TRBV19; D is perhaps TRBD1 or TRBD2 (5 bases each). The V and J ends lost 8 bases and 5 bases respectively, with 16 bases between them. The CDR3 contains 14 residues. Per the germline V gene, CDR1 is LNHDA and CDR2 is SQIVND (reference sequence). Here the CDR3 reads CASGVFGTDNEQFF. For the CDR3, the DNA is TGTGCCAGTGGTGTTTTCGGGACGGACAATGAGCAGTTCTTC.

This rearrangement joins TRBV6-2 or TRBV6-3 to TRBJ1-1, with D perhaps TRBD1 (5 bases). The CDR3 totals 12 residues. Germline V gives CDR1 MNHEY, CDR2 SVGEGT. V gave up 2 bases and J gave up 7 bases, with 8 bases separating them. In nucleotides, the CDR3 is TGTGCCAGCAGTTACGGGGACCTTGAAGCTTTCTTT. Amino acid sequence: CASSYGDLEAFF.

This clonotype has ten or more counts. This chain links TRBV6-2 or TRBV6-3 with TRBJ2-7; D may match TRBD1 or TRBD2 (5 bases each). CDR3 length equals 16 residues. Germline V gives CDR1 MNHEY, CDR2 SVGEGT. V dropped 5 bases and J dropped 7 bases, with 24 bases sitting between them. CDR3 residues: CASSPSRAPTSGEQYF. The CDR3, as DNA: TGTGCCAGCAGTCCCTCCAGGGCACCGACATCGGGGGAGCAGTACTTC.

The table lists this clonotype with a few counts. The V gene is TRBV27, the J gene TRBJ2-5; D remains unclear. V gave up 5 bases and J gave up 5 bases, with 18 bases separating them. The CDR3 covers 15 residues. Germline CDR1 and CDR2: MNHEY and SMNVEV (reference sequence). The CDR3 loop reads CASSHTPLPRETQYF. CDR3 nucleotides: TGTGCCAGCAGTCACACCCCGTTGCCCCGTGAGACCCAGTACTTC.

This clonotype occurred many times. V is TRBV25-1 and J is TRBJ2-7, with TRBD1 matching over 9 bases. This CDR3 is 15 amino acids long. Germline lookup yields CDR1 MGHDK and CDR2 SYGVNS. V shed 4 bases, J shed 2 bases, and the junction held 6 bases outside the gene matches. The CDR3 DNA sequence: TGTGCCAGCAGTGCCCTACGACAGGGGGCCTACGAGCAGTACTTC. Protein sequence: CASSALRQGAYEQYF.

Ten or more counts support this clonotype. The chain recombines TRBV14 with TRBJ2-5, with TRBD1 matching 8 bases. V shed 4 bases, J shed 2 bases, and the junction held 6 bases outside the gene matches. This CDR3 is 15 amino acids long. Germline values: CDR1 SGHDN, CDR2 FVKESK. The DNA for the CDR3 is TGTGCCAGCAGCCCACAGGACAGGGCACAAGAGACCCAGTACTTC. Its protein product is CASSPQDRAQETQYF.

This clonotype was observed a single time. This sequence may be a read error, since a much larger clone differs from it by one base. V gene TRBV20-1 combines with J gene TRBJ1-1, with 8 bases that match TRBD1. There are 15 residues in the CDR3. V lost 5 bases to trimming and J lost 3 bases; unmatched junction nucleotides: 11. Germline CDR1 is DFQATT and CDR2 is SNEGSKA (reference sequence). CDR3 in DNA: TGCAGTGCTCACCCCAGACAGGGGATGTACACTGAAGCTTTCTTT. Its translation is CSAHPRQGMYTEAFF.

The chain couples TRBV20-1 to TRBJ2-7; no clear D. CDR1 and CDR2 from the germline V gene are DFQATT and SNEGSKA (reference sequence). Trimming removed 3 bases from V and 5 bases from J, with 14 bases in between. The CDR3 totals 13 residues. CDR3 coding DNA: TGCAGTGCTAGGCACGAAAGCTTCAACGAGCAGTACTTC. It yields the protein CSARHESFNEQYF.

A remark on this clonotype: A much larger clone differs from this one at a single base, so this may be a read error. The chain joins TRBV5-3 to TRBJ2-3, with 8 bases lining up with TRBD2. TRBV5-3 is marked as an open reading frame, function uncertain. There are 15 residues in the CDR3. The DNA for the CDR3 is TGTGCCAGCAGCTTCTTCCTGACTAGCGCAGATACGCAGTATTTT. Residues: CASSFFLTSADTQYF.

Of note for this clonotype: This may arise from a read error, as a much more abundant clone is one base away. The chain has TRBV7-8 and TRBJ1-5; D possibly corresponds to TRBD1 (5 bases). Trimming stripped 3 bases from V and 0 bases from J, with 9 bases between. Germline V gene lookup returns CDR1 SGHVS and CDR2 FQNEAQ. This CDR3 has 15 amino acids. The CDR3 protein is CASSFEGISNQPQHF. As DNA, the CDR3 is TGTGCCAGCAGCTTTGAGGGGATTAGCAATCAGCCCCAGCATTTT. The full variable domain, completed using reference TRBV7-8 and TRBJ1-5, is GAGVSQSPRYKVAKRGQDVALRCDPISGHVSLFWYQQALGQGPEFLTYFQNEAQLDKSGLPSDRFFAERPEGSVSTLKIQRTQQEDSAVYLCASSFEGISNQPQHFGDGTRLSIL.

There are many counts of this clonotype. V and J are TRBV28 and TRBJ2-7; TRBD2 is a possible D gene (6 bases). V shed 4 bases and J shed 3 bases, with 10 bases lying between them. The CDR3 is 13 residues long. The V gene's germline CDR1 is MDHEN and CDR2 SYDVKM. Written as DNA, the CDR3 is TGTGCCAGCAGTTCCCGGGGGTTCTACGAGCAGTACTTC. It codes for CASSSRGFYEQYF.

A note on this clonotype: This could be a read error, since a much larger clone is one nucleotide away. The V call is TRBV12-3 or TRBV12-4, the J call TRBJ2-7; tentatively, D is TRBD1 (6 bases). The CDR3 sequence is 13 residues long. V lost 6 bases, J lost 5 bases, and 14 bases lay in between. Written as DNA, the CDR3 is TGTGCCAGCAGAAGGGGGTCGGCCCACGAGCAGTACTTC. Its protein product is CASRRGSAHEQYF.